One and the same sample provided the 5 T cell receptor beta chains below, sequenced in a study of shared clonotypes between healthy human individuals. Naive CD8 populations comprised CD45RO-negative cells positively selected for CCR7, excluding terminally differentiated effector memory CD45RA+ cells. This table comes from immunoSEQ multiplex PCR, and its TCRdb copy is limited to in-frame clones, with some not included. The sample comprises about 820,000 clones, 80% to 95% of which are singletons, and around 24% rests with the top ten. Sample: naive CD8+ T cells sorted from blood. These receptors were collected from a man aged 30 to 39 in good health.

Points on this clone: An end of the junction differs from the germline gene, which may be a read error. This chain links TRBV10-2 with TRBJ2-3, with D perhaps TRBD2 (6 bases). Germline CDR1 reads WSHSY; CDR2 reads SAAADI. The CDR3 has 16 residues. The CDR3 here is CASNENSREFPDTQYF. As DNA, the CDR3 is TGCGCCAGCAATGAGAACTCACGGGAGTTTCCAGATACGCAGTATTTT.

This chain joins TRBV27 and TRBJ2-2; tentatively, D is TRBD1 or TRBD2 (6 bases each). V lost 6 bases and J 7 bases, leaving 18 bases between the germline ends. Germline CDR1 MNHEY, CDR2 SMNVEV (reference sequence). This CDR3 has 15 amino acids. Here the CDR3 DNA reads TGTGCCAGCAGCCCTGGACGGGGGCCCGGCGGGGAGCTGTTTTTT. Translation: CASSPGRGPGGELFF.

The chain recombines TRBV27 with TRBJ2-7, with D unclear. The germline gives CDR1 MNHEY, CDR2 SMNVEV (reference sequence). This CDR3 has 14 residues. Trimming took off 1 base at V and 2 bases at J, with 9 bases between the two ends. CDR3 coding DNA: TGTGCCAGCAGTTTATTTTCACCTACCTACGAGCAGTACTTC. Its protein is CASSLFSPTYEQYF.

The J gene is TRBJ1-1, the V gene TRBV2; no reliable D call. The germline V gene encodes CDR1 SNHLY and CDR2 FYNNEI. The CDR3 length is 11 residues. V shed 5 bases and J shed 4 bases, with 5 bases lying between them. The CDR3 is CASSIGTEAFF. DNA for the CDR3: TGTGCCAGCAGTATCGGCACTGAAGCTTTCTTT.

The chain has TRBV5-1 and TRBJ1-2; no firm D call. This CDR3 has 13 amino acids. V shed 0 bases and J shed 6 bases, with 9 bases lying between them. Germline CDR1 is SGHRS and CDR2 is YFSETQ. CDR3: CASSLDGNNGYTF. The CDR3 DNA is TGCGCCAGCAGCTTGGATGGAAACAATGGCTACACCTTC.